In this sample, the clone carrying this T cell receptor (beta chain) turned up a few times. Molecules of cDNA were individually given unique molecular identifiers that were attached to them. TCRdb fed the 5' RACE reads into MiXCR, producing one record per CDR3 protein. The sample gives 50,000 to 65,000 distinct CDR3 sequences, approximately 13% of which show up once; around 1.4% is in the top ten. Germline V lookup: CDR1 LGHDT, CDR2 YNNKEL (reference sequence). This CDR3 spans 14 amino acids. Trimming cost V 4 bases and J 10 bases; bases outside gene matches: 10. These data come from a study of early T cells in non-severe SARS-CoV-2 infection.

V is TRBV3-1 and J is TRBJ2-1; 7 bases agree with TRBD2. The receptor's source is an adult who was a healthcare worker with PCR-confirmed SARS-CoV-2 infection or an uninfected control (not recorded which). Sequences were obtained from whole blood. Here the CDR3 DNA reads TGTGCCAGCAGCCCTAGGGGAGCTAGCGGCGAGCAGTTCTTC. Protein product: CASSPRGASGEQFF.